The T cell receptor beta chain described here comes from a study of Ad26.COV2.S vaccination and SARS-CoV-2 variants. TCRdb keeps only in-frame clones here, not all; method: immunoSEQ multiplex PCR. The data hold around 400,000 clones, with 80% to 90% observed a single time. Treatment reported: roughly 18 received Ad26.COV2.S at low or high dose, single or two shots; about 5 received placebo; per-sample allocation not given. The samples date from day 63 after the first vaccine or placebo injection. This vaccine is an Ad26 vector that expresses the Wuhan-strain SARS-CoV-2 spike. CDR3 length equals 14 residues. V lost 4 bases, J lost 7 bases, and 14 bases lay in between. In germline, CDR1 is LGHDT, CDR2 YNNKEL (reference sequence).

The source material was peripheral blood, sampled in a trial of Ad26.COV2.S vaccine versus placebo. The clonotype was recovered from a person aged 18 to 65 who received the Ad26.COV2.S COVID-19 vaccine or a placebo. The genes are TRBV3-1 (or the pseudogene TRBV3-2) and TRBJ2-1, with D possibly being TRBD1 (7 bases). CDR3 bases: TGTGCCAGCAGCCGAGAACAGGGGAGGAATGAGCAGTTCTTC. It specifies CASSREQGRNEQFF.